The TCR beta chain under discussion was sequenced for a study of T cells in Graves' hyperthyroidism and ophthalmopathy. What was amplified from RNA transcripts were TCR beta CDR3 regions. HTBI primers were employed in a first-round RT-PCR of the TCR CDR3. TCRdb reprocessed the multiplex PCR reads with MiXCR, giving one entry per CDR3 protein. The profile shows hundreds of thousands of distinct CDR3 sequences, approximately 14% of them singletons. The table lists this clonotype with a few counts. Germline V gene sequence: CDR1 SGHTA, CDR2 FQGNSA. The CDR3 totals 17 residues. V lost 3 bases to trimming and J lost 3 bases, with 15 bases between them.

This receptor was obtained from a woman in her late teens or twenties with Graves' hyperthyroidism that later progressed to Graves' ophthalmopathy. Sequenced material: blood. The rearrangement joins TRBV7-2 to TRBJ1-6; D is undetermined. The CDR3 here is CASSFGPFRLYNSPLHF. CDR3 in DNA: TGTGCCAGCAGCTTTGGTCCTTTTCGGCTCTATAATTCACCCCTCCACTTT.